The 16 T cell receptor delta chains below all came from one sample that was sequenced in a study of gamma-delta T cells after stem cell transplantation. TCRdb reapplied CATT to the RT-PCR reads. The repertoire consists of 15,000 to 17,000 delta-chain clones, with 9% to 9.5% occurring once and the leading ten covering less than 80%. Sequencing used gamma-delta T cells. Receptor source: a human donor. It is not recorded whose cells these are; they may come from a transplant donor.

Comment on this clone: The mismatch at residue 6 between this DNA's translation and the TCRdb protein of a much larger clone likely reflects a read error; the protein shown is translated from the DNA. This sequence joins TRDV2 and TRDJ1; 12 positions agree with TRDD3. The CDR3 is 16 amino acids. V trimming: 0 bases; J trimming: 4 bases; junction bases outside the gene matches: 5. Germline assignment: CDR1 GEAIGNYY and CDR2 EKD. The CDR3 nucleotides are TGTGCCTGTGACACCGCTCTGGGGGATACGCGCGATAAACTCATCTTT. Translated: CACDTALGDTRDKLIF.

Note on this clone: The TCRdb record carries a much larger clone's protein, which differs from this DNA's translation at residue 11; a read error is the likely cause, and the protein listed here is the DNA translation. This sample also contains other DNA sequences that code for the same CDR3. The rearrangement joins TRDV2 to TRDJ1, with 7 bases fitting TRDD3. J gave up 5 bases and V 0 bases, and 8 bases lay outside the gene matches. Germline V gives CDR1 GEAIGNYY, CDR2 EKD. This CDR3 is built from 15 residues. The DNA of the CDR3 is TGTGCCTGTGACACCGCCGGGGGATTAGGGGATAAACTCATCTTT. This encodes CACDTAGGLGDKLIF.

On this clone: The TCRdb record carries a much larger clone's protein, which differs from this DNA's translation at residue 4; a read error is the likely cause, and the protein listed here is the DNA translation. V usage is TRDV2 and J usage is TRDJ3, with D possibly TRDD3 on 6 matching bases. Germline V gene data show CDR1 as GEAIGNYY and CDR2 as EKD. Trimming removed 5 bases at V and 1 base at J, with 14 bases between. The CDR3 is made up of 17 amino acids. DNA of the CDR3: TGTGCCTGTGTCACTACTGGGATTTCCTGGGACACCCGACAGATGTTTTTC. Translated: CACVTTGISWDTRQMFF.

Of note for this clone: A far bigger clonotype differs at one base, so this is likely a read error. This sample also contains other DNA sequences that code for the same CDR3. The V and J genes are TRDV2 and TRDJ3; perhaps TRDD3 as D (5 bases). Germline V CDR1 and CDR2: GEAIGNYY, EKD. This CDR3 comprises 18 residues. This chain's CDR3 is CACDTGIPSSWDTRQMFF. Here the CDR3 DNA reads TGTGCCTGTGACACCGGTATCCCCAGCTCCTGGGACACCCGACAGATGTTCTTC.

For this clone: The protein in TCRdb stems from a much larger clone and differs at residue 6 from this DNA's translation, likely a read error; here the protein is translated from the DNA. The CDR3 here is CACDDGMMGDKSSPDKLIF. DNA of the CDR3: TGTGCCTGTGACGACGGGATGATGGGGGATAAGTCAAGTCCCGATAAACTCATCTTT. V usage is TRDV2 and J usage is TRDJ1; 9 nucleotides line up with TRDD3. Germline assignment: CDR1 GEAIGNYY and CDR2 EKD. The V and J ends lost 3 bases and 3 bases, in that order; junction bases with no gene match: 19. This CDR3 comprises 19 residues.

This clone has a count of ten or more. The protein that TCRdb holds for this DNA derives from a much larger clone and differs from the translated DNA at residue 9, which likely indicates a read error; the protein shown here is translated from the DNA. The chain links TRDV2 to TRDJ1, with 7 positions matching TRDD3. The germline gives CDR1 GEAIGNYY, CDR2 EKD. The CDR3 runs to 21 residues. J lost 0 bases, V lost 0 bases, and 21 bases had no gene match. CDR3 sequence (DNA): TGTGCCTGTGACACCCTCAATCTCGGACTGGGGACTAGATCGTACACCGATAAACTCATCTTT. Its translation is CACDTLNLGLGTRSYTDKLIF.

This clone is deemed medium-sized. This specimen includes other DNA sequences encoding the same CDR3. This chain uses TRDV2 with TRDJ1, with 7 bases aligning to TRDD3. V lost 0 bases to trimming and J lost 0 bases; unmatched junction nucleotides: 15. This CDR3 comprises 19 residues. The germline gives CDR1 GEAIGNYY, CDR2 EKD. This CDR3 reads CACDTVAYTGDTDTDKLIF. The CDR3 DNA is TGTGCCTGTGACACCGTAGCTTATACTGGGGACACGGACACCGATAAACTCATCTTT.

This clone was seen more than once but under ten times. The translation of this DNA and the TCRdb protein of a much larger clone differ at residue 10, probably owing to a read error; the protein shown here is translated from the DNA. V is TRDV3 and J is TRDJ1; D might be TRDD2 or TRDD3, each matching 5 bases. Germline V gene lookup returns CDR1 TVYSNPD and CDR2 GDNSRS (reference sequence). CDR3 size: 20 residues. The germline V and J ends were trimmed by 1 base and 1 base, with 31 bases remaining between them. The CDR3: CAFIHPYGGCWVDSTDKLIF. The CDR3 DNA follows: TGTGCCTTTATACACCCCTACGGCGGGTGCTGGGTGGACTCCACCGATAAACTCATCTTT.

With regard to this clone: With a far larger clone one base away, a read error is the likely cause. The identical CDR3 is also encoded by other nucleotide sequences in the sample. The rearrangement links TRDV2 to TRDJ2, with D hard to call. The CDR3 sequence is 17 residues long. The V gene's germline CDR1 is GEAIGNYY and CDR2 EKD. V was clipped by 1 base and J by 8 bases, with 22 bases between them. CDR3 sequence: CACDTLGRSPQKAQLFF. The CDR3 nucleotides read TGTGCCTGTGACACGCTCGGGCGGTCCCCCCAGAAGGCACAACTCTTCTTT.

This clone was counted at least ten times. TCRdb assigns this DNA the protein of a much larger clone, which departs from its translation at residue 3; this likely reflects a read error, and the protein shown comes from translating the DNA. The gene calls are TRDV2 and TRDJ1; 11 bases agree with TRDD3. Germline CDR1 is GEAIGNYY and CDR2 is EKD. The CDR3 is 21 amino acids. The CDR3 coding sequence is TGTGCCCGTGACACCGTGTCGCTGGGGGATACTTCTACTCAATCCACCGATAAACTCATCTTT. Protein product: CARDTVSLGDTSTQSTDKLIF.

This clone was counted between two and nine times. The protein in TCRdb stems from a much larger clone and differs at residue 11 from this DNA's translation, likely a read error; here the protein is translated from the DNA. The rearrangement links TRDV2 to TRDJ3, with D possibly matching TRDD3 (5 bases). In germline, CDR1 is GEAIGNYY, CDR2 EKD. This CDR3 contains 16 residues. The CDR3 region has the DNA TGTGCCTGTGACACCATGAGCTCCTGGGACGCCCGACAGATGTTTTTC. It specifies CACDTMSSWDARQMFF.

This clone came up many times. This DNA's translation differs at residue 14 from TCRdb's protein, which comes from a much larger clone; a read error is likely, and the protein shown is translated from the DNA. This chain connects TRDV2 to TRDJ1; 7 positions agree with TRDD3. The CDR3 contains 21 residues. CDR1 GEAIGNYY and CDR2 EKD come from the germline V gene. The trim removed 0 bases at V and 0 bases at J, leaving 21 bases unmatched. CDR3 coding DNA: TGTGCCTGTGACACCCTCAATCTCGTACTGGGGACTAGACCGTACACCGATAAACTCATCTTT. This codes for CACDTLNLVLGTRPYTDKLIF.

This clone was counted between two and nine times. The protein recorded in TCRdb matches a much larger clone and deviates from this DNA's translation at residue 15, suggesting a read error; the protein here is obtained by translating the DNA. The rearrangement uses TRDV2 and TRDJ1, with TRDD3 matching 7 bases. Per the germline V gene, CDR1 is GEAIGNYY and CDR2 is EKD. The CDR3 length is 16 residues. In DNA form, the CDR3 reads TGTGCCTGTGACACCGTAGGGGATAGTATGGGCGATAAACTCACCTTT. Translating gives CACDTVGDSMGDKLTF.

In this sample, this clone turned up a few times. The mismatch at residue 13 between this DNA's translation and the TCRdb protein of a much larger clone likely reflects a read error; the protein shown is translated from the DNA. The chain uses TRDV2 and TRDJ1, with D tentatively TRDD3 (6 bases). CDR1 and CDR2 (germline): GEAIGNYY, EKD. CDR3 length: 16 amino acids. V was pared by 3 bases and J by 9 bases, with 25 bases between. DNA of the CDR3: TGTGCCTGTGACCCCGTTAATGTACTGGGAAGAGCCGAACTCATCTTT. Encoded protein: CACDPVNVLGRAELIF.

This clone was counted a few times. Translating this DNA gives a protein that differs at residue 4 from the TCRdb one, which belongs to a much larger clone; a read error is likely, and the protein shown is this translation. This sequence joins TRDV1 and TRDJ1; D is possibly TRDD2 (5 bases). CDR1 TSWWSYY and CDR2 QGS come from the germline V gene. CDR3 length: 19 amino acids. This chain's CDR3 is CALREPFLFRLLNTDKLIF. CDR3 in DNA: TGTGCTCTTAGGGAACCCTTTCTCTTCCGTCTACTGAACACCGATAAACTCATCTTT.

Comments on this clone: A far more abundant clone sits one base away, making this likely a read error. The same CDR3 can be traced to other DNA sequences in this sample. The rearrangement joins TRDV2 to TRDJ3, with 12 bases aligning to TRDD3. Germline CDR1 GEAIGNYY, CDR2 EKD. This CDR3 is built from 25 residues. The CDR3: CACDTVGSVRLGDTLGSWDTRQMFF. In DNA, the CDR3 is TGTGCCTGCGACACCGTCGGGAGTGTACGACTGGGGGATACCCTAGGGTCCTGGGACACCCGACAGATGTTTTTC.